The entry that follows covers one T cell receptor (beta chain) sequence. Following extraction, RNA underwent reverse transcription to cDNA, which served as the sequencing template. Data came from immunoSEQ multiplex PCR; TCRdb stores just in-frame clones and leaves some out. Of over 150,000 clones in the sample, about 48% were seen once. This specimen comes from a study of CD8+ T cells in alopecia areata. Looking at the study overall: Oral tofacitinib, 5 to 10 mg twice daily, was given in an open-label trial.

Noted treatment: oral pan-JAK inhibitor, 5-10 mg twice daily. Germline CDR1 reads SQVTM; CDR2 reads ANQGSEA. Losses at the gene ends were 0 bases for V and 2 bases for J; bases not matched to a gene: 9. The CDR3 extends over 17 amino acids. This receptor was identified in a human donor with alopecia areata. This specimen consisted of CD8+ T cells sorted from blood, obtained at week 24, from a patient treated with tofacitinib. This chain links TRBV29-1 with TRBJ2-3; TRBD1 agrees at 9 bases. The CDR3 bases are TGCAGCGTTGAAGATCAGGGACAGGGCGACTTCACAGATACGCAGTATTTT. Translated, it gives CSVEDQGQGDFTDTQYF.